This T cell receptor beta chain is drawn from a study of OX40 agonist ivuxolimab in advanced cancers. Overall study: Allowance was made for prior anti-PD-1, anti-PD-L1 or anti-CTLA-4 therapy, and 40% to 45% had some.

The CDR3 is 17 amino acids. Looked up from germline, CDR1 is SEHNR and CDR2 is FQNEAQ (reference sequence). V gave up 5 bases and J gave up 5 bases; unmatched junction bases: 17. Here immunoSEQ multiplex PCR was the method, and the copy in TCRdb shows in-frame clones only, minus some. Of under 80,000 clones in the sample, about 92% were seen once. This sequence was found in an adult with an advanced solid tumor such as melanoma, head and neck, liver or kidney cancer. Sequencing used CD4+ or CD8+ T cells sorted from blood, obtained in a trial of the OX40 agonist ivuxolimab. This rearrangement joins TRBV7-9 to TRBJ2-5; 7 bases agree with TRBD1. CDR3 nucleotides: TGTGCCAGCAGCCCGGGGACAGAGGGAGTTGAATCGGAGACCCAGTACTTC. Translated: CASSPGTEGVESETQYF. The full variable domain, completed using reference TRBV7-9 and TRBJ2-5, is DTGVSQNPRHKITKRGQNVTFRCDPISEHNRLYWYRQTLGQGPEFLTYFQNEAQLEKSRLLSDRFSAERPKGSFSTLEIQRTEQGDSAMYLCASSPGTEGVESETQYFGPGTRLLVL.